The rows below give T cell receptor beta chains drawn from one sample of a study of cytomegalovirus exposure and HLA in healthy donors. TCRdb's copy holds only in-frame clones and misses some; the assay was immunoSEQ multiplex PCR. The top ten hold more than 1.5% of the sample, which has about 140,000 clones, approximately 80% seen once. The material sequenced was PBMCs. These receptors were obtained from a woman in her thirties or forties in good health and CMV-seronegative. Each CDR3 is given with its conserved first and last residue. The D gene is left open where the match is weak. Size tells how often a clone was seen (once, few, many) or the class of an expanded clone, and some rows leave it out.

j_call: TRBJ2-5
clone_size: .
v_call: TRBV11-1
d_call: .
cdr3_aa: CASSFVGTGGETQYF
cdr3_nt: TGTGCCAGCAGCTTTGTCGGGACTGGTGGGGAGACCCAGTACTTC

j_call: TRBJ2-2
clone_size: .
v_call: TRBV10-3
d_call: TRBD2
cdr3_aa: CAISVASGSETGELFF
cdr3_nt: TGTGCCATCAGTGTAGCTAGCGGGAGTGAAACCGGGGAGCTGTTTTTT

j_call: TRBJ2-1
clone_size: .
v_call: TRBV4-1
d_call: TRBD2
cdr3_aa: CASITSGPLAFF
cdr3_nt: TGCGCCAGCATTACTAGCGGCCCACTGGCGTTCTTC

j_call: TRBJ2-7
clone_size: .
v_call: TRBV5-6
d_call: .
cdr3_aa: CASSLGQGPLYEQYF
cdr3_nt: TGTGCCAGCAGCTTGGGTCAGGGGCCTCTGTACGAGCAGTACTTC

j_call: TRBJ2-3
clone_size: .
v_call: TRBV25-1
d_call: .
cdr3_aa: CASSESRSASTDTQYF
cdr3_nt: TGTGCCAGCAGTGAATCCAGGTCAGCTAGCACAGATACGCAGTATTTT

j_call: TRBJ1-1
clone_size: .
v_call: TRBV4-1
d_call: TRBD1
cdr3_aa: CASSQVTGQGYLAFF
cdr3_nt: TGCGCCAGCAGCCAAGTAACGGGACAGGGATATTTGGCTTTCTTT

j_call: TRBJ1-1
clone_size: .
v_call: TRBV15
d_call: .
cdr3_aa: CATSRRVGNTEAFF
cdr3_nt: TGTGCCACCAGCAGACGGGTTGGGAACACTGAAGCTTTCTTT

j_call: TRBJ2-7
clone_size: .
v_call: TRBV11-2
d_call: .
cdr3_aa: CASSLVATPGEQYF
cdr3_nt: TGTGCCAGCAGCTTAGTCGCCACCCCGGGTGAGCAGTACTTC

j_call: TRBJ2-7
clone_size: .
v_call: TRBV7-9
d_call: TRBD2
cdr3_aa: CASSGSGSHHEQYF
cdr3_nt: TGTGCCAGCAGCGGTAGCGGGAGTCACCACGAGCAGTACTTC

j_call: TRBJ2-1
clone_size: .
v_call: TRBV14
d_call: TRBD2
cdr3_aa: CASSHLKGTSGSYYEQFF
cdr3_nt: TGTGCCAGCAGCCACCTCAAAGGGACTAGCGGGAGTTATTATGAGCAGTTCTTC

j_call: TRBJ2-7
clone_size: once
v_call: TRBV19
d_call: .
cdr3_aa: CASSLGTTYEQYF
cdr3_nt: TGTGCCAGTAGTCTCGGGACAACCTACGAGCAGTACTTC

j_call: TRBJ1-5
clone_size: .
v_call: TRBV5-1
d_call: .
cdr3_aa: CASSLDSHNQPQHF
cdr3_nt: TGCGCCAGCAGCTTGGACAGCCACAATCAGCCCCAGCATTTT

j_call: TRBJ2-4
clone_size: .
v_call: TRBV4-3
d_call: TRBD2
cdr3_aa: CASSQTGGSKNIQYF
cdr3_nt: TGCGCCAGCAGCCAAACGGGAGGGAGCAAAAACATTCAGTACTTC

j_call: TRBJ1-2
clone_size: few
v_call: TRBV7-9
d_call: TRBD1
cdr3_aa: CASSLEGQTAGYTF
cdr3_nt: TGTGCCAGCAGCTTAGAGGGACAGACCGCTGGCTACACCTTC

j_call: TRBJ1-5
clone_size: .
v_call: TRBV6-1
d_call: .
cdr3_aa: CASSAGTNSNQPQHF
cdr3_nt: TGTGCCAGCAGCGCCGGGACAAATAGCAATCAGCCCCAGCATTTT

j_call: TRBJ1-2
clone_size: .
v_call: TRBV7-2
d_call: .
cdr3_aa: CASSPKLVGGGNGYTF
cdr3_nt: TGTGCCAGCAGCCCCAAACTGGTAGGGGGGGGGAATGGCTACACCTTC

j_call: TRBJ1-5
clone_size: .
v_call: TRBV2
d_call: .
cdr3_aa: CASSGQRNQPQHF
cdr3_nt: TGTGCCAGCAGTGGACAGAGAAATCAGCCCCAGCATTTT

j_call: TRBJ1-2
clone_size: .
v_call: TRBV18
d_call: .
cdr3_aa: CASSPWGDGYTF
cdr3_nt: TGTGCCAGCTCACCGTGGGGAGATGGCTACACCTTC

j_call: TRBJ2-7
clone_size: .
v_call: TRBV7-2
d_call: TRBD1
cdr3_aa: CASSAAGGIEQYF
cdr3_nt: TGTGCCAGCAGCGCAGCAGGGGGCATCGAGCAGTACTTC